A single sample is the source of the 32 T cell receptor beta chains below, sequenced in a study of T cell responses to AZD1222 COVID-19 vaccine. Profiling relied on immunoSEQ multiplex PCR, and the TCRdb table lists in-frame clones only, not all of them. The sample lists about 140,000 clones; more than 80% were seen once. The input for sequencing was peripheral blood, taken 28 days after the second dose of the MenACWY control vaccine. The receptors derive from an adult who received the MenACWY meningococcal vaccine as a control.

This clone was seen only once. This chain uses TRBV7-2 with TRBJ2-7; 9 bases fit TRBD2. The CDR3 spans 15 residues. The V segment lost 4 bases and the J segment 1 base; nucleotides outside the gene matches: 5. Germline loops: CDR1 SGHTA, CDR2 FQGNSA. This chain's CDR3 is CASSSWTSVSYEQYF. CDR3 DNA: TGTGCCAGCAGCTCCTGGACTAGCGTATCCTACGAGCAGTACTTC.

The V call is TRBV7-2, the J call TRBJ2-3, with 10 bases identical to TRBD2. The CDR3 loop spans 17 amino acids. V was clipped by 1 base and J by 0 bases; unmatched bases: 4. Germline CDR1 and CDR2: SGHTA and FQGNSA. CDR3: CASSLELAGPSTDTQYF. The CDR3 DNA sequence: TGTGCCAGCAGCTTAGAACTAGCGGGACCTAGCACAGATACGCAGTATTTT.

The rearrangement joins TRBV4-3 to TRBJ1-5, with D unresolved. Germline V CDR1 and CDR2: LGHNA, YSLEER. There are 16 residues in the CDR3. The germline V and J ends were trimmed by 0 bases and 1 base, with 10 bases remaining between them. The CDR3 DNA reads as TGCGCCAGCAGCCAAGACGCCGCCCGCAGCAATCAGCCCCAGCATTTT. Its translation is CASSQDAARSNQPQHF.

This chain connects TRBV5-6 to TRBJ1-2, with 12 bases identical to TRBD1. Per the germline V gene, CDR1 is SGHDT and CDR2 is YYEEEE. V dropped 3 bases and J dropped 8; count of bases not matched to a gene: 8. This CDR3 has 15 residues. This chain's CDR3 is CASSSGDRGRLGYTF. CDR3 in DNA: TGTGCCAGCAGCTCGGGGGACAGGGGGCGTTTGGGCTACACCTTC.

The V and J genes are TRBV7-3 and TRBJ2-5; no clear D. Trimming took 2 bases from V and 5 from J, leaving 15 bases between them. Germline V gene sequence: CDR1 SGHTA, CDR2 FQGTGA. This CDR3 comprises 15 residues. DNA of the CDR3: TGTGCCAGCAGCTTAGCGCCAACTTCTTGGGAGACCCAGTACTTC. Translating gives CASSLAPTSWETQYF.

The chain carries TRBV2 and TRBJ2-5; 7 nucleotides line up with TRBD1. Per the germline V gene, CDR1 is SNHLY and CDR2 is FYNNEI. The V gene end was trimmed by 8 bases and the J gene end by 5 bases; junction bases not matched to a gene: 5. This CDR3 is 12 amino acids long. CDR3 loop: CASRQGWETQYF. The CDR3 DNA reads TGTGCCAGCCGACAGGGTTGGGAGACCCAGTACTTC.

The J gene is TRBJ2-1, the V gene TRBV19; D is unresolved. With 8 bases removed from V and 0 bases from J, the gap between germline ends came to 5 bases. Germline V gene lookup returns CDR1 LNHDA and CDR2 SQIVND (reference sequence). This CDR3 contains 12 residues. The CDR3 loop reads CASQNSYNEQFF. Here the CDR3 DNA reads TGTGCCAGTCAGAACTCCTACAATGAGCAGTTCTTC.

V and J are TRBV5-4 and TRBJ1-6, with 8 bases matching TRBD1. V lost 2 bases, J lost 5 bases, and 3 bases stayed unmatched. Germline assignment: CDR1 SGHNT and CDR2 YYREEE (reference sequence). This CDR3 comprises 15 residues. CDR3 sequence reads: CASSFGQGDNSPLHF. The CDR3 DNA sequence: TGTGCCAGCAGCTTCGGACAGGGTGATAATTCACCCCTCCACTTT.

This clone was detected once. The gene calls are TRBV7-2 and TRBJ1-2, with TRBD1 identical over 7 bases. The ends lost 2 bases at V and 0 bases at J; junction bases unmatched: 12. CDR3 size: 18 residues. CDR1 SGHTA and CDR2 FQGNSA come from the germline V gene. The CDR3 loop is CASSLTLQGPHPNYGYTF. The CDR3 DNA reads TGTGCCAGCAGCTTAACACTACAGGGGCCACACCCTAACTATGGCTACACCTTC.

J is TRBJ2-3 and V is TRBV15; D perhaps matches TRBD1 (8 bases). Trimming shortened V by 0 bases and J by 2 bases, and 15 bases separated the two germline ends. Germline CDR1 and CDR2: LNHNV and YYDKDF (reference sequence). CDR3 length: 17 amino acids. CDR3 DNA: TGTGCCACCAGCAGAGATGGACAGGGAGGGAACACAGATACGCAGTATTTT. Its protein is CATSRDGQGGNTDTQYF.

The chain has TRBV27 and TRBJ2-6, with 9 bases aligning to TRBD1. Germline CDR1 reads MNHEY; CDR2 reads SMNVEV (reference sequence). CDR3 length equals 16 residues. The trim removed 4 bases at V and 4 bases at J, leaving 5 bases unmatched. The CDR3 is CASSSGTGNGANVLTF. CDR3 nucleotides: TGTGCCAGCAGTTCAGGGACAGGGAACGGGGCCAACGTCCTGACTTTC.

CDR3 sequence: CASSLAGPGRAEAFF. In DNA, the CDR3 is TGTGCCAGCAGCTTAGCAGGCCCCGGTCGCGCTGAAGCTTTCTTT. The chain combines TRBV7-9 with TRBJ1-1; D unclear. The CDR3 is made up of 15 amino acids. Trimming removed 0 bases at V and 6 bases at J, with 14 bases between. Germline V lookup: CDR1 SEHNR, CDR2 FQNEAQ (reference sequence).

The V and J genes are TRBV14 and TRBJ2-7; the D gene is possibly TRBD1 (7 bases). The germline CDR1 and CDR2 sequences are SGHDN and FVKESK. Trimming took off 1 base at V and 6 bases at J, with 16 bases between the two ends. CDR3 length equals 15 residues. The CDR3 DNA follows: TGTGCCAGCAGCCAAGTACAGGGGAGGATGGGCGAGCAGTACTTC. Translation gives CASSQVQGRMGEQYF. The complete variable domain, with remaining parts taken from reference TRBV14 and TRBJ2-7, reads EAGVTQFPSHSVIEKGQTVTLRCDPISGHDNLYWYRRVMGKEIKFLLHFVKESKQDESGMPNNRFLAERTGGTYSTLKVQPAELEDSGVYFCASSQVQGRMGEQYFGPGTRLTVT.

The chain is built from TRBV9 and TRBJ1-5; D remains ambiguous. CDR1 is SGDLS and CDR2 is YYNGEE in the germline V gene. The germline V and J ends were trimmed by 1 base and 0 bases, with 8 bases remaining between them. This CDR3 spans 15 amino acids. CDR3 DNA sequence: TGTGCCAGCAGCGTATCCGGGGATAGCAATCAGCCCCAGCATTTT. It is translated as CASSVSGDSNQPQHF.

This chain uses TRBV18 with TRBJ2-5; D might be TRBD2 (6 bases). V was shortened by 3 bases and J by 1 base, with 12 bases between the two germline ends. The CDR3 has 15 residues. The germline V gene encodes CDR1 KGHSH and CDR2 LQKENI. Here the CDR3 DNA reads TGTGCCAGCTCACCCCCGGAGGGTACCCAAGAGACCCAGTACTTC. Translated: CASSPPEGTQETQYF.

The chain is built from TRBV2 and TRBJ1-5; TRBD1 matches at 10 bases. The CDR3 loop spans 15 amino acids. With V trimmed by 7 bases and J by 6 bases, 9 bases remained unmatched. Looked up from germline, CDR1 is SNHLY and CDR2 is FYNNEI. In DNA, the CDR3 is TGTGCCAGCACTCTCTCGGGGACAGGGGTTCAGCCCCAGCATTTT. It encodes CASTLSGTGVQPQHF.

This chain joins TRBV6-5 and TRBJ1-2; D is ambiguous. Germline-derived CDR1 and CDR2 are MNHEY and SVGAGI. This CDR3 is built from 15 residues. V lost 0 bases to trimming and J lost 2 bases, with 10 bases between them. The CDR3 DNA reads as TGTGCCAGCAGTTACTCTTTCGGGGAAAACTATGGCTACACCTTC. Its translation: CASSYSFGENYGYTF.

This chain connects TRBV19 to TRBJ2-7; 10 bases align to TRBD1. The germline V gene encodes CDR1 LNHDA and CDR2 SQIVND (reference sequence). The length of the CDR3 is 14 residues. With 4 bases clipped from V and 3 bases from J, the junction kept 3 bases outside the gene matches. CDR3: CASSRGQGSYEQYF. The CDR3 nucleotides are TGTGCCAGTAGTAGGGGACAGGGGAGCTACGAGCAGTACTTC.

The chain combines TRBV2 with TRBJ1-5; no definite D call. The CDR3 is 13 residues long. Germline CDR1 and CDR2: SNHLY and FYNNEI. V was shortened by 7 bases and J by 4 bases, with 11 bases between the two germline ends. The DNA for the CDR3 is TGTGCCAGCAAGATTGGCGGAAATCAGCCCCAGCATTTT. Translated, it gives CASKIGGNQPQHF. Full variable domain (missing parts from reference TRBV2 and TRBJ1-5): EPEVTQTPSHQVTQMGQEVILRCVPISNHLYFYWYRQILGQKVEFLVSFYNNEISEKSEIFDDQFSVERPDGSNFTLKIRSTKLEDSAMYFCASKIGGNQPQHFGDGTRLSIL.

The J gene is TRBJ1-2, the V gene TRBV18; 7 positions match TRBD1. Germline-derived CDR1 and CDR2 are KGHSH and LQKENI. After removal of 4 bases from V and 6 bases from J, the junction contained 14 bases not matched to a gene. The CDR3 sequence is 16 residues long. CDR3 amino acids: CASSHDTRGLMNGYTF. In DNA form, the CDR3 reads TGTGCCAGCTCACATGACACAAGGGGGCTAATGAATGGCTACACCTTC.

Comments on this clone: One end of the junction fails to match germline, which may point to a read error. CDR3 in amino acids: CASSRPSGELFF. The CDR3 DNA follows: TGTGCCAGCAGTCGGCCCTCCGGAGAGCTGTTTTTT. The chain combines TRBV5-6 with TRBJ2-2, with no clear D. Germline loops: CDR1 SGHDT, CDR2 YYEEEE. The length of the CDR3 is 12 residues.

The CDR3 loop is CASSLQGLPQHF. CDR3 in DNA: TGTGCCAGCAGTCTACAGGGGTTGCCCCAGCATTTT. This chain joins TRBV28 and TRBJ1-5; 7 bases agree with TRBD1. The CDR3 is 12 residues long. V shed 5 bases, J shed 9 bases, and the junction held 4 bases outside the gene matches. Per the germline V gene, CDR1 is MDHEN and CDR2 is SYDVKM.

The V gene is TRBV14, the J gene TRBJ1-6; possible D gene TRBD1, 5 bases. The V gene's germline CDR1 is SGHDN and CDR2 FVKESK. Trimming shortened V by 1 base and J by 8 bases, and 21 bases separated the two germline ends. This CDR3 region has 18 residues. Here the CDR3 DNA reads TGTGCCAGCAGCCAAGCGAGTGGGTGGCGCAGGGAGGATTCACCCCTCCACTTT. Amino acid sequence: CASSQASGWRREDSPLHF.

The rearrangement links TRBV19 to TRBJ2-5; D may be TRBD1 (5 bases). This CDR3 has 14 residues. Looked up from germline, CDR1 is LNHDA and CDR2 is SQIVND (reference sequence). V was cut by 2 bases and J by 5 bases, with 12 bases left in between. The CDR3 DNA reads TGTGCCAGTAGTATAAACAGGCTCGCGGAGACCCAGTACTTC. Translating gives CASSINRLAETQYF. Supplemented by reference TRBV19 and TRBJ2-5, the full variable domain reads DGGITQSPKYLFRKEGQNVTLSCEQNLNHDAMYWYRQDPGQGLRLIYYSQIVNDFQKGDIAEGYSVSREKKESFPLTVTSAQKNPTAFYLCASSINRLAETQYFGPGTRLLVL.

The chain recombines TRBV10-2 with TRBJ1-5; 7 bases map to TRBD1. CDR1 WSHSY and CDR2 SAAADI come from the germline V gene. J gave up 5 bases and V 0 bases, and 4 bases lay outside the gene matches. This CDR3 contains 15 residues. The CDR3 bases are TGCGCCAGCAGTGAGTCAGGTACAGGGGATCAGCCCCAGCATTTT. Protein sequence: CASSESGTGDQPQHF.

The V gene is TRBV5-1, the J gene TRBJ1-1, with TRBD1 matching 9 bases. Germline V gene lookup returns CDR1 SGHRS and CDR2 YFSETQ. The ends lost 4 bases at V and 0 bases at J; junction bases unmatched: 10. The CDR3 runs 17 residues. CDR3 sequence reads: CASSGSGTGMVNTEAFF. The DNA for the CDR3 is TGCGCCAGCAGCGGATCCGGGACAGGGATGGTGAACACTGAAGCTTTCTTT.

The rearrangement uses TRBV5-3 and TRBJ2-4; unclear D gene. TRBV5-3 is recorded as an ORF, its role being uncertain. The CDR3 is made up of 15 amino acids. The V and J ends lost 4 bases and 0 bases respectively, with 11 bases between them. The CDR3 loop is CARSEHRLAKNIQYF. The CDR3 DNA follows: TGTGCCAGAAGCGAACACAGACTAGCCAAAAACATTCAGTACTTC.

This clone was seen a single time. The chain uses TRBV2 and TRBJ2-1, with no clear D. There are 15 residues in the CDR3. CDR1 SNHLY and CDR2 FYNNEI come from the germline V gene. V dropped 0 bases and J dropped 0 bases, with 6 bases sitting between them. For the CDR3, the DNA is TGTGCCAGCAGTGAAGCGAAAAGCTCCTACAATGAGCAGTTCTTC. The encoded protein is CASSEAKSSYNEQFF.

V is TRBV19 and J is TRBJ2-2; 8 bases fit TRBD1. The germline V gene has CDR1 LNHDA and CDR2 SQIVND (reference sequence). CDR3 length equals 14 residues. V dropped 7 bases and J dropped 4; count of bases not matched to a gene: 5. CDR3 protein: CASIQGAGTGELFF. CDR3 DNA sequence: TGTGCCAGTATTCAGGGGGCGGGCACCGGGGAGCTGTTTTTT.

This sequence joins TRBV19 and TRBJ1-1, with 9 bases lining up with TRBD1. V lost 5 bases to trimming and J lost 4 bases; unmatched junction nucleotides: 2. The germline V gene encodes CDR1 LNHDA and CDR2 SQIVND (reference sequence). The CDR3 extends over 13 amino acids. DNA of the CDR3: TGTGCCAGTAGTGGGACAGGGCTCACTGAAGCTTTCTTT. Encoded protein: CASSGTGLTEAFF.

The rearrangement joins TRBV7-8 to TRBJ2-1; 11 bases match TRBD1. CDR1 SGHVS and CDR2 FQNEAQ come from the germline V gene. The V gene end was trimmed by 5 bases and the J gene end by 1 base; junction bases not matched to a gene: 10. The CDR3 totals 18 residues. CDR3: CASSTGTGGPGSYNEQFF. In DNA, the CDR3 is TGTGCCAGCAGCACCGGGACAGGGGGACCCGGATCCTACAATGAGCAGTTCTTC.

The J gene is TRBJ2-7, the V gene TRBV28; 7 bases are shared with TRBD2. The V and J ends lost 4 bases and 3 bases, in that order; junction bases with no gene match: 9. Germline V gene sequence: CDR1 MDHEN, CDR2 SYDVKM. There are 15 residues in the CDR3. CDR3 region: CASSSPSGKFYEQYF. In DNA form, the CDR3 reads TGTGCCAGCAGTTCTCCTAGCGGAAAATTCTACGAGCAGTACTTC.